The count of the clone carrying this T cell receptor (beta chain) is one. Its antigen is as yet unknown. The sample comes from a study of T-cell memory formation after mild COVID-19. Study summary: TCR clustering was largely donor specific. Study observations and caveats: Clones that got smaller from day 15 to 85 had even CD4/CD8, while clones growing later tipped toward CD4+.

The ends were cut back, 6 bases at V and 3 bases at J, with 15 bases in the middle. Germline V gene data show CDR1 as MNHEY and CDR2 as SVGEGT. The CDR3 runs 14 residues. cDNA libraries for TCR alpha and TCR beta, carrying sample barcodes and UMIs, came from 5'RACE with constant-segment primers. TCRdb fed the 5' RACE reads into MiXCR, producing one record per CDR3 protein. Found here are 400,000 to 550,000 distinct CDR3 sequences, roughly 25% of them singletons; the top ten hold under 15%. The sequence was collected from an adult woman who had mild COVID-19 (a few samples of this study predate the infection). Cell type and time point are not known. The sequenced sample consisted of PBMCs or a T cell subset sorted from them (not recorded which). This chain links TRBV6-2 or TRBV6-3 with TRBJ2-7, with a weak D call TRBD1 (6 bases). CDR3 protein: CASRADSFYYEQYF. The CDR3 DNA is TGTGCCAGCAGGGCGGACAGTTTTTACTACGAGCAGTACTTC.